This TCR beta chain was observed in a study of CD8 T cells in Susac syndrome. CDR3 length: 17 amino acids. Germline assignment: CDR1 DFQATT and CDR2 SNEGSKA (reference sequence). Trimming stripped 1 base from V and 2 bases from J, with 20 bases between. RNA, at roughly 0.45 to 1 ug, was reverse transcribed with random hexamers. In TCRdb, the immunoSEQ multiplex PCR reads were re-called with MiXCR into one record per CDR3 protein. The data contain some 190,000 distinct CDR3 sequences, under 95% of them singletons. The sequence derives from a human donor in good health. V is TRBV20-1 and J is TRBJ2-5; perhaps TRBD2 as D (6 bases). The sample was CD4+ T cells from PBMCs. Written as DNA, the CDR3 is TGCAGTGCTAGAGCTCTCGGGCGGGGCGGGGAACAAGAGACCCAGTACTTC. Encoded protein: CSARALGRGGEQETQYF.